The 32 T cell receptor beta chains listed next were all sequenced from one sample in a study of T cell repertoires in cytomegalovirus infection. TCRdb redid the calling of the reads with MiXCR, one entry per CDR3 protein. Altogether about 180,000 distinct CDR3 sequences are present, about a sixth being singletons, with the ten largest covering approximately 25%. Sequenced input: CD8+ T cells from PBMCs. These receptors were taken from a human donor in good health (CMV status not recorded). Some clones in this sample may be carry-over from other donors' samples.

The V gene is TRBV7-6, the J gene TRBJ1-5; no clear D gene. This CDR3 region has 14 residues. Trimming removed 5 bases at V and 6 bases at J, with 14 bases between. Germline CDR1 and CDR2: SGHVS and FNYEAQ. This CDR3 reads CASSKLLEGQPQHF. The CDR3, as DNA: TGTGCCAGCAGCAAACTCCTCGAGGGTCAGCCCCAGCATTTT.

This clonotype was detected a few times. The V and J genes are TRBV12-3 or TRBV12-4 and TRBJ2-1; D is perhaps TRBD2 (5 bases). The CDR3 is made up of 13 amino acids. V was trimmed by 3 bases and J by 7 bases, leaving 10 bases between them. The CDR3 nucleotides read TGTGCCAGCAGTTTTTGGACTCCTAATGAGCAGTTCTTC. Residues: CASSFWTPNEQFF.

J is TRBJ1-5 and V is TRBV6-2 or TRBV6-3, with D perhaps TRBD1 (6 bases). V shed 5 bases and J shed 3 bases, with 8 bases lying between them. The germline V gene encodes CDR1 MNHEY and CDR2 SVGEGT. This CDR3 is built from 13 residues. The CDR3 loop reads CASSPGHNQPQHF. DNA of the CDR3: TGTGCCAGCAGTCCGGGACACAATCAGCCCCAGCATTTT.

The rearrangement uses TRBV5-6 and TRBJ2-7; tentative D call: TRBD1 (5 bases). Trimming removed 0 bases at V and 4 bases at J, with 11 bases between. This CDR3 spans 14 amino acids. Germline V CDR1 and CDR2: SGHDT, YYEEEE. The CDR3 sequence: CASSLGTSIYEQYF. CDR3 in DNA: TGTGCCAGCAGCTTGGGGACATCTATTTACGAGCAGTACTTC.

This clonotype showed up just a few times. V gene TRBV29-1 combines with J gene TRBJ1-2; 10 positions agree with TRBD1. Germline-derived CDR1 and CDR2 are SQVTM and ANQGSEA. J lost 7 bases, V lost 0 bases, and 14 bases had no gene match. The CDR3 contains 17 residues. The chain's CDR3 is CSVEERAKTGGVGGYTF. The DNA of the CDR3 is TGCAGCGTTGAAGAGCGGGCAAAGACAGGGGGCGTAGGTGGCTACACCTTC.

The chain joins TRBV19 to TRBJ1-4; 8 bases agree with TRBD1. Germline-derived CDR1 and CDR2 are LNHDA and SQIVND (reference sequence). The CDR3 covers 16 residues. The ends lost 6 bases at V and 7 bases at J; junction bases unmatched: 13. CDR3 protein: CASRPTPGTGIEKLFF. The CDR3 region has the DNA TGTGCCAGTAGGCCAACTCCCGGGACAGGAATTGAAAAACTGTTTTTT.

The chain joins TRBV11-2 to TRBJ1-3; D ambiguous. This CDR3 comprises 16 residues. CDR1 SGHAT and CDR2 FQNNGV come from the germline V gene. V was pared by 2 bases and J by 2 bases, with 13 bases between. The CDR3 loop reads CASSLYRESAGNTIYF. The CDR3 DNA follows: TGTGCCAGCAGCTTATATCGGGAATCAGCTGGAAACACCATATATTTT.

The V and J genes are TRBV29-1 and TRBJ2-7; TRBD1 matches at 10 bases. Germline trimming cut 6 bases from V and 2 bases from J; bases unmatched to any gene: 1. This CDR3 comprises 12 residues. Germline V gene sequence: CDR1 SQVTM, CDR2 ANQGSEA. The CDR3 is CSVGTGAYEQYF. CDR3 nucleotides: TGCAGCGTCGGGACAGGGGCCTACGAGCAGTACTTC.

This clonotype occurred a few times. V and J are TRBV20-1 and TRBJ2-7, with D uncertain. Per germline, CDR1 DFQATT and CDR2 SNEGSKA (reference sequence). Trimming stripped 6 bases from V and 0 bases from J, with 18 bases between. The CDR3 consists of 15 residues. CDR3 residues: CSAPVGWQDSYEQYF. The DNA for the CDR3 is TGCAGTGCCCCCGTGGGGTGGCAGGACTCCTACGAGCAGTACTTC.

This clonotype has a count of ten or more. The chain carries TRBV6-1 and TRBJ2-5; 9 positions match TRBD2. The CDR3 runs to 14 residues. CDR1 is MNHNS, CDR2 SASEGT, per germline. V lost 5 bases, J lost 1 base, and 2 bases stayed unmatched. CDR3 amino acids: CASSLSGGQETQYF. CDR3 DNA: TGTGCCAGCAGTCTTAGCGGGGGCCAAGAGACCCAGTACTTC.

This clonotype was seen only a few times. The CDR3 sequence is CASSDLTGEVTDTQYF. DNA for the CDR3: TGTGCCAGCAGCGACCTGACAGGCGAGGTAACAGATACGCAGTATTTT. The chain joins TRBV5-8 to TRBJ2-3; D might be TRBD1 (6 bases). CDR1 is SGHTS and CDR2 is YDEGEE in the germline V gene. The ends were cut back, 4 bases at V and 3 bases at J, with 18 bases in the middle. The CDR3 spans 16 residues. Full variable domain (remainder filled in from reference TRBV5-8 and TRBJ2-3): EAGVTQSPTHLIKTRGQQATLRCSPISGHTSVYWYQQALGLGLQFLLWYDEGEERNRGNFPPRFSGRQFPNYSSELNVNALELEDSALYLCASSDLTGEVTDTQYFGPGTRLTVL.

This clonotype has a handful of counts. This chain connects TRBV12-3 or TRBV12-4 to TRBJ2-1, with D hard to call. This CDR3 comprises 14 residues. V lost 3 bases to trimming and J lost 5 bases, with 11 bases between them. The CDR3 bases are TGTGCCAGCAGTTTGTCGTCCCTTGACAATGAGCAGTTCTTC. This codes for CASSLSSLDNEQFF.

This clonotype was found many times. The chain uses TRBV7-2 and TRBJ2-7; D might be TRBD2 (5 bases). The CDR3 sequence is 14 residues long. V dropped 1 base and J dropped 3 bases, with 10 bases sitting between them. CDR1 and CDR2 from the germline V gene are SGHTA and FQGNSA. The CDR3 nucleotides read TGTGCCAGCAGCTTAGATCCGGGATTCTACGAGCAGTACTTC. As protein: CASSLDPGFYEQYF. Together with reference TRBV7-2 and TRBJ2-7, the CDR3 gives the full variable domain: GAGVSQSPSNKVTEKGKDVELRCDPISGHTALYWYRQSLGQGLEFLIYFQGNSAPDKSGLPSDRFSAERTGGSVSTLTIQRTQQEDSAVYLCASSLDPGFYEQYFGPGTRLTVT.

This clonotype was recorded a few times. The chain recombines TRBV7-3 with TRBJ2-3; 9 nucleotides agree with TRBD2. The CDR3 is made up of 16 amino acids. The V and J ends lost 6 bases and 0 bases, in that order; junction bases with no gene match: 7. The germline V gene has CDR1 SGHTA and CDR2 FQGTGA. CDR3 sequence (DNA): TGTGCCAGCAGTTCCGTAGCGGGGGCTAGCACAGATACGCAGTATTTT. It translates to CASSSVAGASTDTQYF. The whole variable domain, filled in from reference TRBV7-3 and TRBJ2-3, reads GAGVSQTPSNKVTEKGKYVELRCDPISGHTALYWYRQSLGQGPEFLIYFQGTGAADDSGLPNDRFFAVRPEGSVSTLKIQRTERGDSAVYLCASSSVAGASTDTQYFGPGTRLTVL.

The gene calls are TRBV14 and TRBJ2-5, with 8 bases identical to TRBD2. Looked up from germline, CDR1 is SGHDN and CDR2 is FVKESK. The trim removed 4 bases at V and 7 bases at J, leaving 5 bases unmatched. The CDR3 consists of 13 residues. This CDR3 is CASSPGGPWTQYF. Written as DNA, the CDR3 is TGTGCCAGCAGCCCGGGAGGGCCGTGGACCCAGTACTTC.

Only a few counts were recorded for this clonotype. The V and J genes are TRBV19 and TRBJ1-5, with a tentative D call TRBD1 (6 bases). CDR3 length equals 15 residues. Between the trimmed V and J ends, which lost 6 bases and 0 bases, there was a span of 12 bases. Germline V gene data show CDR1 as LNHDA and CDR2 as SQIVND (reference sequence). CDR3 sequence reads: CASSFDRFSNQPQHF. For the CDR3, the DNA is TGTGCCAGTAGCTTCGACAGGTTTAGCAATCAGCCCCAGCATTTT.

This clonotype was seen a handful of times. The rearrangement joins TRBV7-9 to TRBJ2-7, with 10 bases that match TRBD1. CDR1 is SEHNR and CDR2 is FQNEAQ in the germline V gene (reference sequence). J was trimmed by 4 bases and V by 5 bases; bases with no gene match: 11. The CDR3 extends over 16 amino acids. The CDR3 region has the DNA TGTGCCAGCAGCACCCCTCCGGGACAGGGGAAGTACGAGCAGTACTTC. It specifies CASSTPPGQGKYEQYF.

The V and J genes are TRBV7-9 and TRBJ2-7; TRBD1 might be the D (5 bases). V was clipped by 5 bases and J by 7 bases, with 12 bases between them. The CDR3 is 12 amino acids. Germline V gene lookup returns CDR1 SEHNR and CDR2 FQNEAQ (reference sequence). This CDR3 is CASSLGHPEQYF. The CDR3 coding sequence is TGTGCCAGCAGCCTAGGACATCCGGAGCAGTACTTC.

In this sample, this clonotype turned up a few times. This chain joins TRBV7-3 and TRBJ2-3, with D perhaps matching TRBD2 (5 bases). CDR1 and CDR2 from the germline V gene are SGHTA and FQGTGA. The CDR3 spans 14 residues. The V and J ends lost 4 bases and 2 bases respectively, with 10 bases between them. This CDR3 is CASSSDFTTDTQYF. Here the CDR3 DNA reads TGTGCCAGCAGCTCGGACTTTACCACAGATACGCAGTATTTT.

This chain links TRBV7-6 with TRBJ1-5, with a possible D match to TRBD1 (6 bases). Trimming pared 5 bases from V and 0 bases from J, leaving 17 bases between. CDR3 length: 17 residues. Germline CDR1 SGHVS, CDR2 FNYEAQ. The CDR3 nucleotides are TGTGCCAGCAGCCCACAGACAGGAGATTATAGCAATCAGCCCCAGCATTTT. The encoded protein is CASSPQTGDYSNQPQHF.

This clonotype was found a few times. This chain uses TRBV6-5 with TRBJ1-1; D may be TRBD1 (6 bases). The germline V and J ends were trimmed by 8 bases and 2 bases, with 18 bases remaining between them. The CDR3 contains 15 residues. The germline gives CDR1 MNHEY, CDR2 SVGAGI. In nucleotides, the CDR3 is TGTGCCAGCTTCCTTTCCCGGGGGCGAAACACTGAAGCTTTCTTT. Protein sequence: CASFLSRGRNTEAFF.

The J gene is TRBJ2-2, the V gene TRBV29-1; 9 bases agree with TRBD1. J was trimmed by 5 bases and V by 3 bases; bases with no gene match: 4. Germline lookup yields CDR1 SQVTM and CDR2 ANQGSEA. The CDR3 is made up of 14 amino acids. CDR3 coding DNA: TGCAGCGTTGATGAGGGACAGGGAACCGGGGAGCTGTTTTTT. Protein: CSVDEGQGTGELFF.

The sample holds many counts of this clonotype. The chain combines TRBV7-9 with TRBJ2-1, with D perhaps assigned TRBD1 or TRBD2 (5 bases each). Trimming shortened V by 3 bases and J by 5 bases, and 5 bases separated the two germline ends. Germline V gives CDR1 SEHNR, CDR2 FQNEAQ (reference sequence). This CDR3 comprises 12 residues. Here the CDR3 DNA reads TGTGCCAGCAGCTTGGGGGACAATGAGCAGTTCTTC. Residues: CASSLGDNEQFF.

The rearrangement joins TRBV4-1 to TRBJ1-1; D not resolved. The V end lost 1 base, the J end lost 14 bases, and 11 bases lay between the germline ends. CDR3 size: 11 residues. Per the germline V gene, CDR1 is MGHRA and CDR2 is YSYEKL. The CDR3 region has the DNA TGCGCCAGCAGCCAAGGGACTCTATCCTTCTTT. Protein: CASSQGTLSFF.

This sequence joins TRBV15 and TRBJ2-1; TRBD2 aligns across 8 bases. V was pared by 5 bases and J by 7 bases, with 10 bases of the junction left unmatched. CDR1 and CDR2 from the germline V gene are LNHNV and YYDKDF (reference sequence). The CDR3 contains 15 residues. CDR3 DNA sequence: TGTGCCACCAGCTCCCGGGGGGGGTCGGGGAATGAGCAGTTCTTC. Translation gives CATSSRGGSGNEQFF.

For the CDR3, the DNA is TGCGCCAGCAGCCAAGAAGGACAGGGGGCGAGCACTGAAGCTTTCTTT. It translates to CASSQEGQGASTEAFF. The chain is built from TRBV4-1 and TRBJ1-1; TRBD1 matches at 11 bases. Losses at the gene ends were 0 bases for V and 4 bases for J; bases not matched to a gene: 4. There are 16 residues in the CDR3. Per germline, CDR1 MGHRA and CDR2 YSYEKL.

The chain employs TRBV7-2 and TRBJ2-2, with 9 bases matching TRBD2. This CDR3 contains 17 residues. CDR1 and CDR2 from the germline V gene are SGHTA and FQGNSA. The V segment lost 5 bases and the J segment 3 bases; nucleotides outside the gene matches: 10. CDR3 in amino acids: CASSGRTSGRYTGELFF. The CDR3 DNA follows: TGTGCCAGCAGCGGCCGTACTAGCGGGCGATACACCGGGGAGCTGTTTTTT.

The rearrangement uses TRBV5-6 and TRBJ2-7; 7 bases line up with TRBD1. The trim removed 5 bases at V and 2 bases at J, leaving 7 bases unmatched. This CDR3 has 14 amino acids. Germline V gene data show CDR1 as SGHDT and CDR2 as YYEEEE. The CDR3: CASSSGTVAYEQYF. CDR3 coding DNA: TGTGCCAGCAGTTCTGGGACAGTGGCCTACGAGCAGTACTTC.

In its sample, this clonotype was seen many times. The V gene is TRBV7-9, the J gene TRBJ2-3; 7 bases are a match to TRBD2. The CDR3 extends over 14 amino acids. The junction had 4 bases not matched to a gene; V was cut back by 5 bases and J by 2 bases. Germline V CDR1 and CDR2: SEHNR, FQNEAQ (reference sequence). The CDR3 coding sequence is TGTGCCAGCAGCCGGGACTACGCCACAGATACGCAGTATTTT. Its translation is CASSRDYATDTQYF.

The CDR3 nucleotides are TGTGCCAGCAGCTCAGACAGGGGCATAGGGCAAAGCACAGATACGCAGTATTTT. Protein: CASSSDRGIGQSTDTQYF. V is TRBV7-2 and J is TRBJ2-3, with TRBD1 matching 8 bases. The ends lost 4 bases at V and 0 bases at J; junction bases unmatched: 12. This CDR3 is built from 18 residues. CDR1 and CDR2 from the germline V gene are SGHTA and FQGNSA.

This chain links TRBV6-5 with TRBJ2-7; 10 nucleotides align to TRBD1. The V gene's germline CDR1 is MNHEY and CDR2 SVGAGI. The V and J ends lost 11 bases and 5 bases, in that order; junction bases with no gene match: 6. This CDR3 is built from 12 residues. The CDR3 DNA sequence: TGTGCCGCCGGACAGGGGGACCACGAGCAGTACTTC. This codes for CAAGQGDHEQYF.

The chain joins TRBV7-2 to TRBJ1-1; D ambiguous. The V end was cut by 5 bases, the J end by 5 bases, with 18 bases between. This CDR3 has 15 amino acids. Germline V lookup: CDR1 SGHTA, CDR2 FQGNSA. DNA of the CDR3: TGTGCCAGCAGCCCCCTGGGGAGGGCGGTTACTGAAGCTTTCTTT. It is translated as CASSPLGRAVTEAFF. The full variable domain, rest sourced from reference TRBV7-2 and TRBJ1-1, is GAGVSQSPSNKVTEKGKDVELRCDPISGHTALYWYRQSLGQGLEFLIYFQGNSAPDKSGLPSDRFSAERTGGSVSTLTIQRTQQEDSAVYLCASSPLGRAVTEAFFGQGTRLTVV.